This T cell receptor beta chain was recorded in a study of blood T cell repertoires in COVID-19. This CDR3 spans 17 amino acids. Germline-derived CDR1 and CDR2 are MGHRA and YSYEKL. Trimming took off 0 bases at V and 0 bases at J, with 13 bases between the two ends. Sequenced by immunoSEQ multiplex PCR; TCRdb stores in-frame clones only, minus some. The sample carries roughly 34,000 clones, about nine tenths recorded once. This sequence joins TRBV4-1 and TRBJ2-3, with a tentative D call TRBD2 (5 bases). The sample taken for sequencing was peripheral blood. This clonotype was sampled from a man of 80 years or more with active COVID-19. CDR3 region: CASSQDTHGKSTDTQYF. Written as DNA, the CDR3 is TGCGCCAGCAGCCAAGATACCCACGGGAAGAGCACAGATACGCAGTATTTT.